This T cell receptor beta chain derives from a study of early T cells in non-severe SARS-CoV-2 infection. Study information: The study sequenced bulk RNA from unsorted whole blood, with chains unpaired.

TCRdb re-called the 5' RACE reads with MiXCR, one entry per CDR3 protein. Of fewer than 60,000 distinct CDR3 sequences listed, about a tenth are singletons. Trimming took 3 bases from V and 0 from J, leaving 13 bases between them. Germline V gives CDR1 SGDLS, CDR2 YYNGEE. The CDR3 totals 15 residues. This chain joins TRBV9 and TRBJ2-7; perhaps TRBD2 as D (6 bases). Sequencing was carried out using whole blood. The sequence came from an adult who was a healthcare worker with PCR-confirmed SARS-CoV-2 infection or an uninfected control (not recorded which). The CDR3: CASSAGVEASYEQYF. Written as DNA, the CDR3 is TGTGCCAGCAGCGCGGGAGTCGAGGCCTCCTACGAGCAGTACTTC.